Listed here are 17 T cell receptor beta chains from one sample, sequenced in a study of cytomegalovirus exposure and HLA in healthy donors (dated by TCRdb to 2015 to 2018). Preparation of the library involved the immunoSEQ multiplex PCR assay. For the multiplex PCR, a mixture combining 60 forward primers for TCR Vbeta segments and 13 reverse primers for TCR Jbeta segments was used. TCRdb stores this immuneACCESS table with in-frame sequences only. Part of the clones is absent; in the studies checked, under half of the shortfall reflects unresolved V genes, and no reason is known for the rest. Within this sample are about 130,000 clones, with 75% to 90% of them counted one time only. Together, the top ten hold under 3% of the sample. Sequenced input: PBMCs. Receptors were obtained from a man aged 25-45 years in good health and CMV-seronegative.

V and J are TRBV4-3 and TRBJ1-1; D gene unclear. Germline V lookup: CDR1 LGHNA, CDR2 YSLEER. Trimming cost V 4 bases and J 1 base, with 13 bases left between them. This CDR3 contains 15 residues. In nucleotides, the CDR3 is TGCGCCAGCAGCCCCATGGGCACGACGAACACTGAAGCTTTCTTT. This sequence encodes CASSPMGTTNTEAFF.

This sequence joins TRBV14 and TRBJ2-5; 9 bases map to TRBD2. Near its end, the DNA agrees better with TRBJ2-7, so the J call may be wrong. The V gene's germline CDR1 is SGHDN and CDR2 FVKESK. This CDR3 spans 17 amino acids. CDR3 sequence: CASSQDLGSGSFYEQYF. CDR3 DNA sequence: TGTGCCAGCAGCCAAGATCTGGGTAGCGGGAGTTTCTACGAGCAGTACTTC.

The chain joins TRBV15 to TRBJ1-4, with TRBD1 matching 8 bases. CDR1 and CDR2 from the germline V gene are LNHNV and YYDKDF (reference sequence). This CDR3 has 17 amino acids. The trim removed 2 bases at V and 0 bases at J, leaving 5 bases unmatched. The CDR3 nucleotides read TGTGCCACCAGCAGACCCGGACAGGGATCAACTAATGAAAAACTGTTTTTT. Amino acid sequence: CATSRPGQGSTNEKLFF.

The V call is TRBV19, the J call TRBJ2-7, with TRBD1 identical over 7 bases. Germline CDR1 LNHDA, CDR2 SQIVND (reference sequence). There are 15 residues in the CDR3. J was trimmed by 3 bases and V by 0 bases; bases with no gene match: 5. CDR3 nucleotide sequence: TGTGCCAGTAGTATAGAAACAGGGGCTCTCTACGAGCAGTACTTC. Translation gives CASSIETGALYEQYF.

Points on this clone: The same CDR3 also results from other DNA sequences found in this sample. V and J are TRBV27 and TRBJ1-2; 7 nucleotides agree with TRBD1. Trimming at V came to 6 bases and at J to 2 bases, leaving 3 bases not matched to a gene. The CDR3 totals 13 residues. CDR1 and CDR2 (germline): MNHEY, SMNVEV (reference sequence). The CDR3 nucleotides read TGTGCCAGCAGCCTACAGGGGAACTATGGCTACACCTTC. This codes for CASSLQGNYGYTF.

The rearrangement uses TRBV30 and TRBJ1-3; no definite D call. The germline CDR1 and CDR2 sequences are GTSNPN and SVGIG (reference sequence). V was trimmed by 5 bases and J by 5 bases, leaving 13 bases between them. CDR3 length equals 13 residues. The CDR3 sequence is CAWGREARNTIYF. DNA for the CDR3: TGTGCCTGGGGGAGGGAAGCCCGAAACACCATATATTTT. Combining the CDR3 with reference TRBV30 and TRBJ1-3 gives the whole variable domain SQTIHQWPATLVQPVGSPLSLECTVEGTSNPNLYWYRQAAGRGLQLLFYSVGIGQISSEVPQNLSASRPQDRQFILSSKKLLLSDSGFYLCAWGREARNTIYFGEGSWLTVV.

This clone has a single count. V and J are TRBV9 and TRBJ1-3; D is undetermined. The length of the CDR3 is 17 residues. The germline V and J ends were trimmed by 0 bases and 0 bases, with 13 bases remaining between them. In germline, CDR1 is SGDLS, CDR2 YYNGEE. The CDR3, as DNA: TGTGCCAGCAGCGTAGGGTTCAGGCCTTTCTCTGGAAACACCATATATTTT. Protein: CASSVGFRPFSGNTIYF.

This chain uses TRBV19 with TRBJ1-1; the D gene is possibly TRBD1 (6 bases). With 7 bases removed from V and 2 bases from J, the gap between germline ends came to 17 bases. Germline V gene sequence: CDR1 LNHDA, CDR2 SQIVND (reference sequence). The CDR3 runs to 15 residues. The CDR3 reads CASTHGGAGNTEAFF. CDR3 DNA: TGTGCCAGTACCCATGGGGGGGCGGGTAACACTGAAGCTTTCTTT.

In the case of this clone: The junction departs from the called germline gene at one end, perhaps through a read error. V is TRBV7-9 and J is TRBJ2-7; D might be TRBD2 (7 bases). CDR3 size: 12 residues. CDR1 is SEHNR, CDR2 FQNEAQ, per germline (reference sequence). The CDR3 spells CSSSLGGGEQYF. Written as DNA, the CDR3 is TGTTCCAGCAGCTTAGGGGGGGGCGAGCAGTACTTC.

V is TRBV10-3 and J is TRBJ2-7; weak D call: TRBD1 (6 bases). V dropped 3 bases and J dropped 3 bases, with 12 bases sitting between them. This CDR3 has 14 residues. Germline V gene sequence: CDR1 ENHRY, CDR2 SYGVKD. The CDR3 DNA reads TGTGCCATCAGTGAAAGGGACACGTACTACGAGCAGTACTTC. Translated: CAISERDTYYEQYF.

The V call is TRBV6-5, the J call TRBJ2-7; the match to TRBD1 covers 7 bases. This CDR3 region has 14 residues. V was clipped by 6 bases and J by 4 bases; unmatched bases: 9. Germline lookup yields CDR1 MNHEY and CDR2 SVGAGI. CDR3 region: CASRGGGQAYEQYF. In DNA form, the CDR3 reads TGTGCCAGCAGGGGCGGCGGACAGGCGTACGAGCAGTACTTC.

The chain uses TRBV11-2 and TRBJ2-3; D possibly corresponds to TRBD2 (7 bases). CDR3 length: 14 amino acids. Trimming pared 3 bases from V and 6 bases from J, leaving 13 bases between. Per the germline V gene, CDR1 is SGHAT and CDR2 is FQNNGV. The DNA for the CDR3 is TGTGCCAGCAGCTTTTTCGGGGGGCAGGATACGCAGTATTTT. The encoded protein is CASSFFGGQDTQYF.

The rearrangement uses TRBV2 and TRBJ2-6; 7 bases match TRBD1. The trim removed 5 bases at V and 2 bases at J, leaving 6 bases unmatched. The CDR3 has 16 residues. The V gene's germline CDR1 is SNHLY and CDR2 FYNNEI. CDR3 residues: CASSRTGLAGANVLTF. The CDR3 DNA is TGTGCCAGCAGTCGGACAGGACTCGCTGGGGCCAACGTCCTGACTTTC.

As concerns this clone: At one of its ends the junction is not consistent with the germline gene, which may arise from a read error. DNA for the CDR3: TGTTCCAGCAGCTTAGATAGCTACGAGCAGTACTTC. This sequence encodes CSSSLDSYEQYF. The chain carries TRBV7-9 and TRBJ2-7; D is ambiguous. The germline CDR1 and CDR2 sequences are SEHNR and FQNEAQ (reference sequence). CDR3 length equals 12 residues.

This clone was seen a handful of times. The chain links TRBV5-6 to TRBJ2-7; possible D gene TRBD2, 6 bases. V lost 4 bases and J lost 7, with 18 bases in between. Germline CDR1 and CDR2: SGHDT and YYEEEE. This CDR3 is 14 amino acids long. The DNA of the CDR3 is TGTGCCAGCAGCGCCTACAGTTCGGGAGTGGAGCAGTACTTC. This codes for CASSAYSSGVEQYF.

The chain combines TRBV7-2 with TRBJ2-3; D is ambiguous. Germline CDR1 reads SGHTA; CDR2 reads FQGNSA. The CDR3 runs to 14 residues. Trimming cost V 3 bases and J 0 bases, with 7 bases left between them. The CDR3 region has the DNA TGTGCCAGCAGCTTGCAGGCTAGCACAGATACGCAGTATTTT. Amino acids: CASSLQASTDTQYF.

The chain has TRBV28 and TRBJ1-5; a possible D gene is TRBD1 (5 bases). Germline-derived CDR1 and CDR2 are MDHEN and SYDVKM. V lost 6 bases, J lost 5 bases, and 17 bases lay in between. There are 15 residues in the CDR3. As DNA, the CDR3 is TGTGCCAGCAGCCCACCCGACAGACCTCATCAGCCCCAGCATTTT. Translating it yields CASSPPDRPHQPQHF.